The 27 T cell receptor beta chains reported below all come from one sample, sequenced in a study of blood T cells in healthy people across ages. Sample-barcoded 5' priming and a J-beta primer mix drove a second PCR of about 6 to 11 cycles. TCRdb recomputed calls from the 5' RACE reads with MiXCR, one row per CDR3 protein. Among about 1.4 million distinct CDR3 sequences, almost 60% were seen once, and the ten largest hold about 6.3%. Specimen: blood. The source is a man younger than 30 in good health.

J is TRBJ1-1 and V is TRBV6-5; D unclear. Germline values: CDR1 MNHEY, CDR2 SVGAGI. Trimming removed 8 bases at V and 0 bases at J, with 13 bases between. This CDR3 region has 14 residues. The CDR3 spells CASREENMNTEAFF. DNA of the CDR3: TGTGCCAGCCGCGAAGAGAATATGAACACTGAAGCTTTCTTT.

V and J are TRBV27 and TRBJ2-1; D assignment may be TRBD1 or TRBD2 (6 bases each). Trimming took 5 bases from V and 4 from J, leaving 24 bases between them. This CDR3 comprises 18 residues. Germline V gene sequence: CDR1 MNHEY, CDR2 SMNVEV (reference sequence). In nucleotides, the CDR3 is TGTGCCAGCAGTCCCCTTGGTGTCAGGGGAGGAAATTACAATGAGCAGTTCTTC. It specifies CASSPLGVRGGNYNEQFF.

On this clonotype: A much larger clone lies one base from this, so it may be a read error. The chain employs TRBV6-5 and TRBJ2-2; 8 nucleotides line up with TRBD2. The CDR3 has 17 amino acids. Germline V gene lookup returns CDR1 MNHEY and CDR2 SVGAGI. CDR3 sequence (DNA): TGTGCCAGCAGTTACTCGAGGCGGGGGGCCAACACCGAGGAGCTGTTTTTT. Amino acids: CASSYSRRGANTEELFF.

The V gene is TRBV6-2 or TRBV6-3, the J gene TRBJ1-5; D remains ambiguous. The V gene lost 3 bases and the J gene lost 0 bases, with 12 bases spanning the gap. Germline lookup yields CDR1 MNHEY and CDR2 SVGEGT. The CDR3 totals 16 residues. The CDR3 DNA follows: TGTGCCAGCAGTTATGAAAGAGAATATAGCAATCAGCCCCAGCATTTT. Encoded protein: CASSYEREYSNQPQHF.

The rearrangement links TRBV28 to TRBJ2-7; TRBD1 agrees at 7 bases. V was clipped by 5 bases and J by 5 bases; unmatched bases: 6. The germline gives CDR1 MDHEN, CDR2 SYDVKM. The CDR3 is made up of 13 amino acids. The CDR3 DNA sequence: TGTGCCAGCAGTAATACAGGGGAGCACGAGCAGTACTTC. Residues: CASSNTGEHEQYF.

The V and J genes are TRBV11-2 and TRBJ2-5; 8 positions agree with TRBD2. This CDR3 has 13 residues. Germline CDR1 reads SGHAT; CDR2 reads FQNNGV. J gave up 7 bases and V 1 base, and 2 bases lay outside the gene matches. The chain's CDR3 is CASSLVRGGTQYF. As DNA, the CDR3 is TGTGCCAGCAGCTTAGTTCGGGGGGGGACCCAGTACTTC.

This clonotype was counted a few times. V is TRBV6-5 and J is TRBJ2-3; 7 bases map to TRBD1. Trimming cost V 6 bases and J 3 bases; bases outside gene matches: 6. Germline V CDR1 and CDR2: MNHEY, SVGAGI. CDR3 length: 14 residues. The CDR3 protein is CASREGTVTDTQYF. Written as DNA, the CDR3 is TGTGCCAGCAGGGAAGGGACAGTGACAGATACGCAGTATTTT.

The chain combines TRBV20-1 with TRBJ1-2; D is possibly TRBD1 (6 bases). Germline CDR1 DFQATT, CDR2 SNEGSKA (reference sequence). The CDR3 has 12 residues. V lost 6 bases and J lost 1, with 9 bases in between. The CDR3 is CSAMDSNYGYTF. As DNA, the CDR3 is TGCAGTGCAATGGACAGTAACTATGGCTACACCTTC.

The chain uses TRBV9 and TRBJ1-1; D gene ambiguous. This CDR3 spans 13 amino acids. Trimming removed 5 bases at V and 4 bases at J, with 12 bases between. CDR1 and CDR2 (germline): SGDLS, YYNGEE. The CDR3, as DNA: TGTGCCAGCAGTCCCAGTGAGATCACTGAAGCTTTCTTT. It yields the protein CASSPSEITEAFF.

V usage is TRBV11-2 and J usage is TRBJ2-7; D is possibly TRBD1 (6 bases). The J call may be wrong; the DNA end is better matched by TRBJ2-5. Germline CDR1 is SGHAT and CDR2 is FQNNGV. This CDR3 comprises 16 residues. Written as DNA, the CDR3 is TGTGCCAGCAGCTTAGATGTGTGGACAGAGGAGGAGACCCAGTACTTC. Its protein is CASSLDVWTEEETQYF.

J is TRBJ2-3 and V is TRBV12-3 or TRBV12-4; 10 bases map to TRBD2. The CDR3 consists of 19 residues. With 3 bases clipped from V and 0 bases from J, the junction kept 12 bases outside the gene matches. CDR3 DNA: TGTGCCAGCAGTTTGTGGGTAGCGGGAGGACGTGCTAGCACAGATACGCAGTATTTT. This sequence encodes CASSLWVAGGRASTDTQYF.

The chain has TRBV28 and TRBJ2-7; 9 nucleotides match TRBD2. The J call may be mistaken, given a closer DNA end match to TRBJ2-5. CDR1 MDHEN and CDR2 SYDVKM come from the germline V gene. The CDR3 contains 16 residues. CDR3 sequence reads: CASSGEAGGRQETQYF. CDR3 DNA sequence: TGTGCCAGCAGTGGGGAAGCGGGAGGTCGGCAAGAGACCCAGTACTTC.

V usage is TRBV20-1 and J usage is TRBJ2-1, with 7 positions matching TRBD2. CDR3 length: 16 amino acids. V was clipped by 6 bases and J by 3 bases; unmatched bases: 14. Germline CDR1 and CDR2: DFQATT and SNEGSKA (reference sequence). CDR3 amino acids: CSAGRLGLADYNEQFF. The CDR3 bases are TGCAGTGCGGGCCGGCTGGGGCTAGCGGACTACAATGAGCAGTTCTTC.

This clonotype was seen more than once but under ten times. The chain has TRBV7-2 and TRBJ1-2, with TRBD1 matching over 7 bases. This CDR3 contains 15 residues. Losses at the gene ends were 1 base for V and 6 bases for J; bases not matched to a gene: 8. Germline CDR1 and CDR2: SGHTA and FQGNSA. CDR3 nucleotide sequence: TGTGCCAGCAGCTTAGGGGTCAGGGGGGACGATGGCTACACCTTC. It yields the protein CASSLGVRGDDGYTF.

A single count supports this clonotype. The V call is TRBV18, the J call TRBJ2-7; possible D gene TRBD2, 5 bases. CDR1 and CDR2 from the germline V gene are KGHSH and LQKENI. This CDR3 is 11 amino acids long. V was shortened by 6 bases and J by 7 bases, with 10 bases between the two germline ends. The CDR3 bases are TGTGCCAGCTCCGCCACGGGGGAGCAGTACTTC. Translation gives CASSATGEQYF.

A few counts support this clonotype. CDR3 in DNA: TGTGCCAGCAGCTTAGTCCTGGGGGACTACGAGCAGTACTTC. Translated: CASSLVLGDYEQYF. The chain employs TRBV7-2 and TRBJ2-7; D is possibly TRBD1 or TRBD2 (5 bases each). This CDR3 is 14 amino acids long. V was cut by 1 base and J by 3 bases, with 10 bases left in between. Germline loops: CDR1 SGHTA, CDR2 FQGNSA.

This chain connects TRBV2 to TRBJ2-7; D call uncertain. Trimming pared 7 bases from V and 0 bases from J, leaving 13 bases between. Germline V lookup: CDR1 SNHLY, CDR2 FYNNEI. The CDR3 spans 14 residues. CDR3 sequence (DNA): TGTGCCAGCAATGGCCCGTACCTCTCCTACGAGCAGTACTTC. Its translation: CASNGPYLSYEQYF.

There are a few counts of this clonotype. CDR3 in DNA: TGTGCCAGCAGTCGGACAGGGGGCTACTACGAGCAGTACTTC. As protein: CASSRTGGYYEQYF. The J gene is TRBJ2-7, the V gene TRBV5-6; 11 nucleotides line up with TRBD1. CDR3 size: 14 residues. With 5 bases clipped from V and 3 bases from J, the junction kept 4 bases outside the gene matches. Germline V gene lookup returns CDR1 SGHDT and CDR2 YYEEEE.

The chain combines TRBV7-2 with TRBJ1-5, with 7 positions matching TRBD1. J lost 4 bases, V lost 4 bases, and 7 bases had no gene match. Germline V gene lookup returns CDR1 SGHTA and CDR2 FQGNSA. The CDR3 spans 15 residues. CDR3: CASSYGTASNQPQHF. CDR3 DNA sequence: TGTGCCAGCAGCTACGGGACAGCTTCAAATCAGCCCCAGCATTTT.

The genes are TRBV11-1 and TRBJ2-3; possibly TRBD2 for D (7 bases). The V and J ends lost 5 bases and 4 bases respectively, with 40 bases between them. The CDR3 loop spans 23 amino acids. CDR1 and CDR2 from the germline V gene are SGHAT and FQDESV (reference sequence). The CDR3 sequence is CASSLIRLALTLQGGITPDTQYF. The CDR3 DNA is TGTGCCAGCAGCCTAATCCGACTAGCACTGACCCTACAGGGTGGCATTACCCCAGATACGCAGTATTTT.

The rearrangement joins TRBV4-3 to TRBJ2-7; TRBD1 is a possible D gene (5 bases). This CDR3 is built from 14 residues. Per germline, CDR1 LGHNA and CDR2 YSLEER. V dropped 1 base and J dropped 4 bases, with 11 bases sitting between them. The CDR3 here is CASSQALGLYEQYF. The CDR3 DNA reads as TGCGCCAGCAGCCAAGCATTGGGGCTGTACGAGCAGTACTTC.

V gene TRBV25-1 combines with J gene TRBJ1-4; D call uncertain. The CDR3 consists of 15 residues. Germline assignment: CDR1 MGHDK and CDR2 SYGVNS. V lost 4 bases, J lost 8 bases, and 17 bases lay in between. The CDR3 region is CASSASLGGFEKLFF. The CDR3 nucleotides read TGTGCCAGCAGTGCGAGCCTGGGAGGGTTCGAAAAACTGTTTTTT.

The CDR3, as DNA: TGTGCTAGTGGTTTGTCAGGCGGGGGGACCGCCTACAATGAGCAGTTCTTC. This gives the protein CASGLSGGGTAYNEQFF. The V and J genes are TRBV12-5 and TRBJ2-1, with 8 bases aligning to TRBD2. The CDR3 contains 17 residues. Germline values: CDR1 LGHNT, CDR2 FRNRAP. Trimming removed 2 bases from V and 2 bases from J; junction bases left unmatched: 8.

Written as DNA, the CDR3 is TGTGCCAGCAGGCATGGAGGGGGGACGCAGTATTTT. Translation gives CASRHGGGTQYF. The J gene is TRBJ2-3, the V gene TRBV6-5; D may be TRBD1 or TRBD2 (6 bases each). The CDR3 length is 12 residues. Deletions cut 6 bases from V and 9 bases from J, with 13 bases between. Germline assignment: CDR1 MNHEY and CDR2 SVGAGI.

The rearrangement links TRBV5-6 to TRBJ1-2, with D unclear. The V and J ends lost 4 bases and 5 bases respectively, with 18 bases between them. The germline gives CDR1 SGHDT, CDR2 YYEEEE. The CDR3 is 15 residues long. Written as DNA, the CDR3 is TGTGCCAGCAGCCAGACCCACAGCTACCCTTATGGCTACACCTTC. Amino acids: CASSQTHSYPYGYTF.

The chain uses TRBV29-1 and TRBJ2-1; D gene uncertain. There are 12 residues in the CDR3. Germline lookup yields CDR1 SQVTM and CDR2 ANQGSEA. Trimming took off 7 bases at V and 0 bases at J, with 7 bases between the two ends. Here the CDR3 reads CSGRISYNEQFF. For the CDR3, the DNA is TGCAGCGGACGGATCTCCTACAATGAGCAGTTCTTC.

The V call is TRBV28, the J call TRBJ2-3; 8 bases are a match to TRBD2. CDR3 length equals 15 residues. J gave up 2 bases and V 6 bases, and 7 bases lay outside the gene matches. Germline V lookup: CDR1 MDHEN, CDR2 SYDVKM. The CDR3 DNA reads TGTGCCAGCAGCTCCCACGGGGGGGCCACAGATACGCAGTATTTT. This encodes CASSSHGGATDTQYF.